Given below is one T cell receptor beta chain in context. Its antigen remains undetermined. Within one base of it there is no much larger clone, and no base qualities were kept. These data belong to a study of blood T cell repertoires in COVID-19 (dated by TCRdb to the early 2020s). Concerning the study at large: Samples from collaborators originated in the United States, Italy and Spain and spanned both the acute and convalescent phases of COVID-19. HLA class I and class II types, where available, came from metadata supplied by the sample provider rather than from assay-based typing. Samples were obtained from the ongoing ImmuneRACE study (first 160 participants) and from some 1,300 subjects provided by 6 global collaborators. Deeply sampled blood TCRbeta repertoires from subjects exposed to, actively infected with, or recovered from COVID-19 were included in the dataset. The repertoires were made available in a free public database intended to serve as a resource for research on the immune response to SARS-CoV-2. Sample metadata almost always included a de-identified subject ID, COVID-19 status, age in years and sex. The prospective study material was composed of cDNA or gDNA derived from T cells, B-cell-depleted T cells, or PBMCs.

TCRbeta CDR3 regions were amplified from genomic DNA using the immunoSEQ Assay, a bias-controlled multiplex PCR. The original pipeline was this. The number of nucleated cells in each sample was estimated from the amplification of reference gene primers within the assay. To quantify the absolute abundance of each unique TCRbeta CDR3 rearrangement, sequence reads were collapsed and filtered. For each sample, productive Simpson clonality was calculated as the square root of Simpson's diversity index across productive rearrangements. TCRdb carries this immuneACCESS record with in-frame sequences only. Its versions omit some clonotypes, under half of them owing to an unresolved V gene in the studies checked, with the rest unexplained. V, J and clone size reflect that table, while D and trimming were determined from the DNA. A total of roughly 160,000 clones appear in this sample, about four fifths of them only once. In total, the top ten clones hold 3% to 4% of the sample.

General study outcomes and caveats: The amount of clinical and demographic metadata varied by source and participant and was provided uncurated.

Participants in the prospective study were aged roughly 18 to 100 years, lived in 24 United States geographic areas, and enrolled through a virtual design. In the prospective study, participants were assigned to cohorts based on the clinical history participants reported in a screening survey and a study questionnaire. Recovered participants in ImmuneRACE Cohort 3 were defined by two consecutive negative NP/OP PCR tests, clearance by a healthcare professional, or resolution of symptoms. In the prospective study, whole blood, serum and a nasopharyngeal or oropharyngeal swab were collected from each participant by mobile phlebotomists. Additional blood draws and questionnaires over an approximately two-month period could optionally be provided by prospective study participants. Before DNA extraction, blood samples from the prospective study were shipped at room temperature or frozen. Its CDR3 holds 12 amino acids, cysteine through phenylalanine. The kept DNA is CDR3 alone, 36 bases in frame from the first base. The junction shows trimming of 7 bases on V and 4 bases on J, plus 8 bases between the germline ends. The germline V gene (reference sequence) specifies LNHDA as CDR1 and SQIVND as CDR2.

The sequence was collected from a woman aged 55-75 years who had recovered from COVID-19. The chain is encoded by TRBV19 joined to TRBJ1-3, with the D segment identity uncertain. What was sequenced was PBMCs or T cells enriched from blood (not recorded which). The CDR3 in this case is CASKGRGNTIYF. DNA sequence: TGTGCCAGTAAAGGCAGGGGAAACACCATATATTTT.